This TCR beta chain is from a study of T-cell reconstitution after alpha-beta-depleted transplantation in children. A library of TCRbeta sequences, prepared with unique molecular identifiers, was generated. TCRdb re-called the PCR reads through MiXCR, storing one row per CDR3 protein. The sample gives about 540,000 distinct CDR3 sequences, around 18% of which show up once; roughly 3.3% is in the top ten. The CDR3 consists of 14 residues. CDR1 and CDR2 (germline): MNHEY, SVGAGI. The V and J ends lost 2 bases and 3 bases respectively, with 8 bases between them. The V gene is TRBV6-5, the J gene TRBJ1-5; no definite D call. The sample here was PBMCs from the stem cell graft donor, taken from the stem cell graft. This sequence was found in a human donor who donated a stem cell graft to a child with acute lymphoblastic leukemia. The CDR3 loop is CASSYPTYNQPQHF. The CDR3 bases are TGTGCCAGCAGTTACCCGACGTACAATCAGCCCCAGCATTTT.